This entry is about one TCR beta chain. The source of the sample is a study of T cell changes during pregnancy in multiple sclerosis. Assay: immunoSEQ multiplex PCR; the TCRdb copy retains only in-frame clones and omits some. This table holds about 71,000 clones, roughly 92% found once. V trimming: 5 bases; J trimming: 5 bases; junction bases outside the gene matches: 5. The CDR3 loop spans 16 amino acids. Germline loops: CDR1 MNHEY, CDR2 SMNVEV (reference sequence). This clonotype was obtained from a female donor with multiple sclerosis, enrolled in a pregnancy study. This sample comprised peripheral blood, obtained in the third trimester of pregnancy. The chain has TRBV27 and TRBJ2-1, with 14 bases matching TRBD2. In nucleotides, the CDR3 is TGTGCCAGCAGTCACCTGGGACTAGCGGGAGACAATGAGCAGTTCTTC. As protein: CASSHLGLAGDNEQFF.